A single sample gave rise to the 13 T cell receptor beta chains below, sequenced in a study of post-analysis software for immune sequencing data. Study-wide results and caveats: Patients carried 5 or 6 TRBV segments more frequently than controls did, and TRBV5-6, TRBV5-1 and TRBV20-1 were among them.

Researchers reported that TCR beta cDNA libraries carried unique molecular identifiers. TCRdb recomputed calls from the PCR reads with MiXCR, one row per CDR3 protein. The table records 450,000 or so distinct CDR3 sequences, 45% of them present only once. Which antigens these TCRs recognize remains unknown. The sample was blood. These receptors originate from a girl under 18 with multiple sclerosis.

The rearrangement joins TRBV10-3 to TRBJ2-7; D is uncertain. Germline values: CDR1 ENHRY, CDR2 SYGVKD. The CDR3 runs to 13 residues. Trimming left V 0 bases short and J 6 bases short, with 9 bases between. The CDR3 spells CAISESLYFEQYF. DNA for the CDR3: TGTGCCATCAGTGAGTCCCTGTACTTCGAGCAGTACTTC.

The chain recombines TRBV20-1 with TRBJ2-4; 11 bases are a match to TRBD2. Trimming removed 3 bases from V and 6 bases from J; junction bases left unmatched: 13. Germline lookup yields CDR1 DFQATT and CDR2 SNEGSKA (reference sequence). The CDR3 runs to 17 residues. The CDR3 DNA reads TGCAGTGCTAGGGGGGGGACTAGCGGATCCCCGGGAAACATTCAGTACTTC. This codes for CSARGGTSGSPGNIQYF.

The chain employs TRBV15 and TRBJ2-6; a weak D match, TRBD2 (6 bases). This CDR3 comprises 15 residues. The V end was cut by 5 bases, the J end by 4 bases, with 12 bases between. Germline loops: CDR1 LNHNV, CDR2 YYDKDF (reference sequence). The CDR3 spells CATSERRVGANVLTF. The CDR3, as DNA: TGTGCCACCAGCGAACGGAGGGTCGGGGCCAACGTCCTGACTTTC.

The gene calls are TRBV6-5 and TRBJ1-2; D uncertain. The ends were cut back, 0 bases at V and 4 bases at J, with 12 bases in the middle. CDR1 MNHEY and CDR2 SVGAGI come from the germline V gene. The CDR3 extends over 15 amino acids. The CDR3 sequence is CASSYSTLTTYGYTF. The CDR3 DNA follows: TGTGCCAGCAGTTACTCGACGCTGACCACCTATGGCTACACCTTC.

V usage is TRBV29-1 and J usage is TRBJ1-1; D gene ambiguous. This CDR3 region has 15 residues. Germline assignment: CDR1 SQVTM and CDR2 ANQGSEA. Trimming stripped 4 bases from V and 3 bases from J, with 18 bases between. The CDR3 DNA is TGCAGCGTTGGGGCAGGCTTCGCGGAAGACACTGAAGCTTTCTTT. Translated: CSVGAGFAEDTEAFF.

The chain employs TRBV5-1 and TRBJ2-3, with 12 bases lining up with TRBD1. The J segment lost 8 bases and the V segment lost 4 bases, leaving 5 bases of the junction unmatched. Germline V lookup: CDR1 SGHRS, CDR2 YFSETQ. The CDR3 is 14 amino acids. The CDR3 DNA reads TGCGCCAGCAGCGTGGGACAGGGGGCGAGTACGCAGTATTTT. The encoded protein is CASSVGQGASTQYF.

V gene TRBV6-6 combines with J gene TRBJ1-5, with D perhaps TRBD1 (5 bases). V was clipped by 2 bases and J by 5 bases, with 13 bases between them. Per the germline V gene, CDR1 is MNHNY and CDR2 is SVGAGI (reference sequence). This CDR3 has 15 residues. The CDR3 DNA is TGTGCCAGCAGTTACAGAGGGTTGGGGGATCAGCCCCAGCATTTT. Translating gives CASSYRGLGDQPQHF.

The CDR3 reads CASSLAEREPRMDTQYF. CDR3 DNA: TGCGCCAGCAGCTTGGCCGAGCGGGAGCCCCGTATGGATACGCAGTATTTT. The chain couples TRBV5-1 to TRBJ2-3, with 8 bases identical to TRBD2. There are 17 residues in the CDR3. The J segment lost 6 bases and the V segment lost 0 bases, leaving 12 bases of the junction unmatched. Germline loops: CDR1 SGHRS, CDR2 YFSETQ.

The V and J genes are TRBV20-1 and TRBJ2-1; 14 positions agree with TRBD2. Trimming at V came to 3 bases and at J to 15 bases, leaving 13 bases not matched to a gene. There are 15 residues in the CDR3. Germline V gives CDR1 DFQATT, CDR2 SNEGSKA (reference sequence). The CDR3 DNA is TGCAGTGCTAGTTTCGAGGGACTAGCGGGAGTCTTTAGGTTCTTC. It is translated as CSASFEGLAGVFRFF.

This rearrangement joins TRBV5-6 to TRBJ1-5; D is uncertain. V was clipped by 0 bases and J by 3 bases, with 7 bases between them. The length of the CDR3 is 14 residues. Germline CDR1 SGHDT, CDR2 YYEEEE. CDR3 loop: CASSLASDNQPQHF. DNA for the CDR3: TGTGCCAGCAGCTTGGCGTCAGACAATCAGCCCCAGCATTTT.

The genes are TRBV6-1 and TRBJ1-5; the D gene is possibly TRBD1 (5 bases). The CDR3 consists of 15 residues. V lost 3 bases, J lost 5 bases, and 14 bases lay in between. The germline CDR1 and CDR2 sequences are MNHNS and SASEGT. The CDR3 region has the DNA TGTGCCAGCAGTGATGACGCCGGGGCCGATCAGCCCCAGCATTTT. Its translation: CASSDDAGADQPQHF.

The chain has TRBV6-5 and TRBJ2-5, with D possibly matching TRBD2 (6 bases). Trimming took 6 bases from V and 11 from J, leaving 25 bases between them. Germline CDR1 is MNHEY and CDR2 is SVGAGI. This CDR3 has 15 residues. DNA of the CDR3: TGTGCCAGCAGGGAAGACCCGGAGGGGACCTTAGAGCAGTACTTC. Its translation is CASREDPEGTLEQYF.

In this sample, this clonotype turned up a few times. The CDR3 loop reads CASRGLSGANVLTF. DNA of the CDR3: TGCGCCAGCAGAGGACTCTCTGGGGCCAACGTCCTGACTTTC. The chain carries TRBV5-1 and TRBJ2-6; perhaps TRBD2 as D (5 bases). CDR1 and CDR2 from the germline V gene are SGHRS and YFSETQ. CDR3 length equals 14 residues. V lost 5 bases to trimming and J lost 0 bases, with 6 bases between them.